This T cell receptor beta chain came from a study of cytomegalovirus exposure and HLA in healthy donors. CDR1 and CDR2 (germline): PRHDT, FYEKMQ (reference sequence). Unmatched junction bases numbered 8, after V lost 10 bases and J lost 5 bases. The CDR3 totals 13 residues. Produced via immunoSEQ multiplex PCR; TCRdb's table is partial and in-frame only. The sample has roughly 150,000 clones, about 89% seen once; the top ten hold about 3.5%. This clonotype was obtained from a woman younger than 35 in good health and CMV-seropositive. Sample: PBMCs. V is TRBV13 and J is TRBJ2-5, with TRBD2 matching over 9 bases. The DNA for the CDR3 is TGTGCCACTAAAACCGGGACTAGCGAGACCCAGTACTTC. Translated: CATKTGTSETQYF.